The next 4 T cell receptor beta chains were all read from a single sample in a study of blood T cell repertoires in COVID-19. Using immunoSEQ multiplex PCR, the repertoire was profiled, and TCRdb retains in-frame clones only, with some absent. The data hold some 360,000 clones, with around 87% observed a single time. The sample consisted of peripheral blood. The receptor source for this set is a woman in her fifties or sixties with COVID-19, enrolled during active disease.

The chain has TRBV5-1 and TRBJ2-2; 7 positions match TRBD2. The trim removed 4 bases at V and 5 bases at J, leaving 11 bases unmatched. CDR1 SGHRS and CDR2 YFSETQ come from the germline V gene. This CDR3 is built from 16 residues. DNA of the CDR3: TGCGCCAGCAGCGCAACCGGGGGGTCAAGGACCGGGGAGCTGTTTTTT. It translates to CASSATGGSRTGELFF.

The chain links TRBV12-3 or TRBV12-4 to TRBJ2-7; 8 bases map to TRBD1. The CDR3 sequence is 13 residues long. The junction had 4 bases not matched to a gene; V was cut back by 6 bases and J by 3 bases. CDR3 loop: CASRTTGGYEQYF. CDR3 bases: TGTGCCAGCAGAACCACAGGGGGCTACGAGCAGTACTTC.

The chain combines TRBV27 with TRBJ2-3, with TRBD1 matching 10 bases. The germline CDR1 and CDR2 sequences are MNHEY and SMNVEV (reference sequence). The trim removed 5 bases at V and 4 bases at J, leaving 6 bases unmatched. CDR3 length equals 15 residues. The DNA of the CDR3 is TGTGCCAGCAGTGGGGACAGGGGATTCGCAGATACGCAGTATTTT. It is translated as CASSGDRGFADTQYF.

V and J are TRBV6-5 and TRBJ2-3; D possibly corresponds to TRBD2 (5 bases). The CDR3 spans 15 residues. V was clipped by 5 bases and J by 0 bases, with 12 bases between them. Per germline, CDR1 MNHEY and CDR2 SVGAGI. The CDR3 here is CASSLDSTSTDTQYF. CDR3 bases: TGTGCCAGCAGTCTGGACTCCACTAGCACAGATACGCAGTATTTT.